This record covers a single TCR beta chain. The specificity of this receptor is unknown. Per-base quality was not reported, and no clone a single base away is much larger than it. Libraries came from the immunoSEQ multiplex PCR assay. DNA from the cultured and isolated CD4+ T cells underwent TCR beta CDR3 sequencing. Per the original workflow: Non-productive TCR sequences were discarded, and reads were trimmed to the CDR3 region, with only CDR3s of 7 or more amino acids retained. Antigen-specific clonotypes were identified with the MANAFEST web app by comparing expansion in peptide wells against reference cultures. To count as positive, a clone had to show expansion at FDR<0.05 compared with the reference and with all other wells, an odds ratio above 5, and a frequency above 0.1% in two replicate wells. A clonotype was called cross-reactive if it was significantly expanded both in SARS-CoV-2 spike wells and in at least one common cold coronavirus spike condition. Levenshtein distance calculated with the stringdist R package was used to assess CDR3 similarity, and unrooted trees were constructed with ape in R 3.6.1. Drawn from immuneACCESS, this table holds only the in-frame rearrangements with V and J called that TCRdb kept. Clones are partly lost; checked studies trace under half to an unresolved V gene and leave the rest unexplained. The DNA was the basis for D and trimming; V, J and clone size are from that table. Present in this sample are fewer than 40,000 clones, about two thirds of which were seen just once. The ten largest make up about 3.8% of the sample.

This sample was included in a study of vaccination effects on CD4 cells after COVID-19 (dated by TCRdb to 2022 to 2024). As for the study more broadly: In the ViraFEST assay, PBMC were stimulated with viral peptide pools, and TCR sequencing was then used to find antigen-specific CD4+ T cell clonotypes based on their expansion. Two doses of either the BNT162b2 or the mRNA-1273 mRNA SARS-CoV-2 vaccine were administered to participants. About 2 million PBMC per well were cultured in IMDM with about 4.6% human AB serum, 7.5 to 10 IU/ml IL-2 and gentamicin, plus 10 ug/ml peptides. In both COVID-19 convalescent patients and infection-naive vaccine recipients, the study compared SARS-CoV-2 spike-specific CD4+ TCR repertoires from before mRNA vaccination with those from after it. The full study included some 10 COVID-19 convalescent patients and several SARS-CoV-2-naive healthy vaccine recipients. The Oncomine TCR Beta short-read assay on an Illumina iSeq 100 was used to sequence cultures from other donors in the study. Overall study results and their limits: The study was limited by a small number of convalescent patients and lacked early post-infection timepoints. Clones induced by infection and clones induced by vaccination both contracted markedly at late timepoints after vaccination, which fits with T cell responses waning over time. Among healthy vaccine recipients, nearly all vaccine-induced clones were SARS-CoV-2 mono-reactive, and only 1 of 255 was cross-reactive with common cold coronaviruses.

Trimming takes 5 bases from V and 1 base from J, and the germline ends sit 11 bases apart. In the germline V gene (reference sequence), CDR1 corresponds to MNHNY and CDR2 to SVGAGI. From the cysteine through the phenylalanine, the CDR3 covers 14 amino acids. Only the CDR3 part of the read is kept: 42 bases, read in frame from the first base. After less than 13 days of culture, CD4+ T cells were isolated with the EasySep CD4+ T cell isolation kit. Negative nucleocapsid antibody results before and after vaccination confirmed that the healthy vaccine recipients had no prior SARS-CoV-2 infection. On days 3 and 7, half of the culture medium was replaced with fresh IL-2-containing medium. Unless noted otherwise, every peptide stimulation condition was grown in triplicate wells. Using Ficoll-Paque Plus gradient centrifugation, PBMC were separated from whole blood and then either used fresh or cryopreserved at -140C. The QIAamp micro DNA kit was used to extract genomic DNA from the cultured CD4+ T cells.

The chain links TRBV6-6 with TRBJ2-5, with TRBD2 as a weak D call on 6 bases. This TCR was sampled from a human donor who received a COVID-19 vaccine. The specimen comprised CD4+ T cells from PBMCs cultured without peptide, sampled before COVID-19 vaccination. The encoded CDR3 is CASSDSGSQETQYF. The nucleotide sequence reads TGTGCCAGCAGTGATAGCGGCTCCCAAGAGACCCAGTACTTC.